A selection of T cell receptor beta chains follows, all from one sample in a study of T cells in Graves' hyperthyroidism and ophthalmopathy. TCRdb used MiXCR to reprocess the multiplex PCR reads, holding one entry per CDR3 protein. The sample includes about 700,000 distinct CDR3 sequences, around 13% seen only once; the top ten take 10%. Specimen: blood. Receptor source: a young woman with Graves' hyperthyroidism. CDR3s include the opening cysteine and the closing phenylalanine or tryptophan. D genes are given only for firm matches. Clone sizes are given selectively: once, few, many, or a class where the clone is expanded.

d_call	v_call	clone_size	j_call	cdr3_aa	cdr3_nt
TRBD1	TRBV3-1	many	TRBJ1-1	CASSQDWRDRDEAFF	TGTGCCAGCAGCCAAGATTGGCGGGACAGGGACGAAGCTTTCTTT
.	TRBV18	many	TRBJ2-4	CASSPEGHVAKNIQYF	TGTGCCAGCTCACCAGAGGGGCATGTGGCCAAAAACATTCAGTACTTC
TRBD1	TRBV28	.	TRBJ1-5	CASSPLTGGAQPQHF	TGTGCCAGCAGCCCGTTAACAGGGGGCGCCCAGCCCCAGCATTTT
.	TRBV4-2	.	TRBJ2-1	CASSQAARSYNEQFF	TGTGCCAGCAGCCAAGCTGCGAGGTCCTACAATGAGCAGTTCTTC
TRBD2	TRBV20-1	.	TRBJ2-1	CSASGLAGRRGSYNEQFF	TGCAGTGCTAGCGGTCTAGCGGGAAGGCGGGGCTCCTACAATGAGCAGTTCTTC
TRBD2	TRBV28	few	TRBJ2-2	CASSLLGLAANTGELFF	TGTGCCAGCAGTTTGTTGGGACTAGCGGCGAACACCGGGGAGCTGTTTTTT
.	TRBV6-5	.	TRBJ2-7	CASSYAPYEQYF	TGTGCCAGCAGTTACGCCCCTTACGAGCAGTACTTC
.	TRBV2	many	TRBJ2-6	CASNSGAGGANVLTF	TGTGCCAGCAACTCAGGGGCGGGTGGGGCCAACGTCCTGACTTTC
.	TRBV6-2/TRBV6-3	.	TRBJ2-1	CVSSPTGVEYNEQFF	TGTGTCAGCAGCCCTACGGGGGTGGAGTACAATGAGCAGTTCTTC
TRBD2	TRBV7-9	.	TRBJ2-7	CASSPGGDYYEQYF	TGTGCCAGCAGTCCGGGGGGAGATTACTACGAGCAGTACTTC
TRBD1	TRBV6-6	.	TRBJ2-7	CASSYDRDKTYEQYF	TGTGCCAGCAGTTACGACAGGGACAAGACCTACGAGCAGTACTTC
.	TRBV7-6	few	TRBJ2-2	CASSPLGGETGELFF	TGTGCCAGCAGCCCCCTCGGGGGAGAAACCGGGGAGCTGTTTTTT
.	TRBV20-1	many	TRBJ2-1	CSARGSGSYNEQFF	TGCAGTGCTAGAGGGAGCGGATCCTACAATGAGCAGTTCTTC
TRBD1	TRBV24-1	.	TRBJ2-1	CATSDSQGAQDEQFF	TGTGCCACCAGTGATTCGCAGGGGGCGCAGGATGAGCAGTTCTTC
.	TRBV6-6	few	TRBJ2-5	CASSYSQGSETQYF	TGTGCCAGCAGTTACTCGCAGGGTTCGGAGACCCAGTACTTC
TRBD1	TRBV28	.	TRBJ1-2	CASTLLITGGNGYTF	TGTGCCAGCACCCTGCTAATCACAGGGGGCAATGGCTACACCTTC
.	TRBV12-3/TRBV12-4	.	TRBJ2-2	CASSPSSTRAGELFF	TGTGCCAGCAGTCCCTCTAGCACCAGAGCCGGGGAGCTGTTTTTT
.	TRBV7-3	many	TRBJ2-2	CASSLTAGGTSNTGELFF	TGTGCCAGCAGCTTAACGGCCGGTGGGACGTCGAACACCGGGGAGCTGTTTTTT
.	TRBV14	few	TRBJ2-5	CASSKRIQETQYF	TGTGCCAGCAGCAAACGGATCCAAGAGACCCAGTACTTC
.	TRBV29-1	.	TRBJ2-2	CSVTFGSNTGELFF	TGCAGCGTGACTTTCGGGTCGAACACCGGGGAGCTGTTTTTT
TRBD2	TRBV28	many	TRBJ2-3	CASSPSSGGSEDTQYF	TGTGCCAGCAGTCCTTCTAGCGGGGGGTCCGAAGATACGCAGTATTTT
TRBD1	TRBV2	few	TRBJ2-6	CASSEDRGLGGANVLTF	TGTGCCAGCAGTGAGGACAGGGGGCTAGGTGGGGCCAACGTCCTGACTTTC